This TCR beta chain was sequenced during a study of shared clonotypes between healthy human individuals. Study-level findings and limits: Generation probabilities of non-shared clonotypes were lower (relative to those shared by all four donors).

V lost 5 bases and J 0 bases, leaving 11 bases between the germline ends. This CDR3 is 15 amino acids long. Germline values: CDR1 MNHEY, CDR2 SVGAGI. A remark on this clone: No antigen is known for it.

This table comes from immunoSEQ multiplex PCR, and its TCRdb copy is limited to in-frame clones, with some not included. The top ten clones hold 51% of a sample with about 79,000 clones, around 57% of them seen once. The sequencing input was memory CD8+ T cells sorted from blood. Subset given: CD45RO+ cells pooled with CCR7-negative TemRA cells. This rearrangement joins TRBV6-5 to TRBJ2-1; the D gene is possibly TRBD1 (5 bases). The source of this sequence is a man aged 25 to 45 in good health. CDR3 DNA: TGTGCCAGCAGTCCCACAGGAAGCTCCTACAATGAGCAGTTCTTC. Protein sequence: CASSPTGSSYNEQFF.